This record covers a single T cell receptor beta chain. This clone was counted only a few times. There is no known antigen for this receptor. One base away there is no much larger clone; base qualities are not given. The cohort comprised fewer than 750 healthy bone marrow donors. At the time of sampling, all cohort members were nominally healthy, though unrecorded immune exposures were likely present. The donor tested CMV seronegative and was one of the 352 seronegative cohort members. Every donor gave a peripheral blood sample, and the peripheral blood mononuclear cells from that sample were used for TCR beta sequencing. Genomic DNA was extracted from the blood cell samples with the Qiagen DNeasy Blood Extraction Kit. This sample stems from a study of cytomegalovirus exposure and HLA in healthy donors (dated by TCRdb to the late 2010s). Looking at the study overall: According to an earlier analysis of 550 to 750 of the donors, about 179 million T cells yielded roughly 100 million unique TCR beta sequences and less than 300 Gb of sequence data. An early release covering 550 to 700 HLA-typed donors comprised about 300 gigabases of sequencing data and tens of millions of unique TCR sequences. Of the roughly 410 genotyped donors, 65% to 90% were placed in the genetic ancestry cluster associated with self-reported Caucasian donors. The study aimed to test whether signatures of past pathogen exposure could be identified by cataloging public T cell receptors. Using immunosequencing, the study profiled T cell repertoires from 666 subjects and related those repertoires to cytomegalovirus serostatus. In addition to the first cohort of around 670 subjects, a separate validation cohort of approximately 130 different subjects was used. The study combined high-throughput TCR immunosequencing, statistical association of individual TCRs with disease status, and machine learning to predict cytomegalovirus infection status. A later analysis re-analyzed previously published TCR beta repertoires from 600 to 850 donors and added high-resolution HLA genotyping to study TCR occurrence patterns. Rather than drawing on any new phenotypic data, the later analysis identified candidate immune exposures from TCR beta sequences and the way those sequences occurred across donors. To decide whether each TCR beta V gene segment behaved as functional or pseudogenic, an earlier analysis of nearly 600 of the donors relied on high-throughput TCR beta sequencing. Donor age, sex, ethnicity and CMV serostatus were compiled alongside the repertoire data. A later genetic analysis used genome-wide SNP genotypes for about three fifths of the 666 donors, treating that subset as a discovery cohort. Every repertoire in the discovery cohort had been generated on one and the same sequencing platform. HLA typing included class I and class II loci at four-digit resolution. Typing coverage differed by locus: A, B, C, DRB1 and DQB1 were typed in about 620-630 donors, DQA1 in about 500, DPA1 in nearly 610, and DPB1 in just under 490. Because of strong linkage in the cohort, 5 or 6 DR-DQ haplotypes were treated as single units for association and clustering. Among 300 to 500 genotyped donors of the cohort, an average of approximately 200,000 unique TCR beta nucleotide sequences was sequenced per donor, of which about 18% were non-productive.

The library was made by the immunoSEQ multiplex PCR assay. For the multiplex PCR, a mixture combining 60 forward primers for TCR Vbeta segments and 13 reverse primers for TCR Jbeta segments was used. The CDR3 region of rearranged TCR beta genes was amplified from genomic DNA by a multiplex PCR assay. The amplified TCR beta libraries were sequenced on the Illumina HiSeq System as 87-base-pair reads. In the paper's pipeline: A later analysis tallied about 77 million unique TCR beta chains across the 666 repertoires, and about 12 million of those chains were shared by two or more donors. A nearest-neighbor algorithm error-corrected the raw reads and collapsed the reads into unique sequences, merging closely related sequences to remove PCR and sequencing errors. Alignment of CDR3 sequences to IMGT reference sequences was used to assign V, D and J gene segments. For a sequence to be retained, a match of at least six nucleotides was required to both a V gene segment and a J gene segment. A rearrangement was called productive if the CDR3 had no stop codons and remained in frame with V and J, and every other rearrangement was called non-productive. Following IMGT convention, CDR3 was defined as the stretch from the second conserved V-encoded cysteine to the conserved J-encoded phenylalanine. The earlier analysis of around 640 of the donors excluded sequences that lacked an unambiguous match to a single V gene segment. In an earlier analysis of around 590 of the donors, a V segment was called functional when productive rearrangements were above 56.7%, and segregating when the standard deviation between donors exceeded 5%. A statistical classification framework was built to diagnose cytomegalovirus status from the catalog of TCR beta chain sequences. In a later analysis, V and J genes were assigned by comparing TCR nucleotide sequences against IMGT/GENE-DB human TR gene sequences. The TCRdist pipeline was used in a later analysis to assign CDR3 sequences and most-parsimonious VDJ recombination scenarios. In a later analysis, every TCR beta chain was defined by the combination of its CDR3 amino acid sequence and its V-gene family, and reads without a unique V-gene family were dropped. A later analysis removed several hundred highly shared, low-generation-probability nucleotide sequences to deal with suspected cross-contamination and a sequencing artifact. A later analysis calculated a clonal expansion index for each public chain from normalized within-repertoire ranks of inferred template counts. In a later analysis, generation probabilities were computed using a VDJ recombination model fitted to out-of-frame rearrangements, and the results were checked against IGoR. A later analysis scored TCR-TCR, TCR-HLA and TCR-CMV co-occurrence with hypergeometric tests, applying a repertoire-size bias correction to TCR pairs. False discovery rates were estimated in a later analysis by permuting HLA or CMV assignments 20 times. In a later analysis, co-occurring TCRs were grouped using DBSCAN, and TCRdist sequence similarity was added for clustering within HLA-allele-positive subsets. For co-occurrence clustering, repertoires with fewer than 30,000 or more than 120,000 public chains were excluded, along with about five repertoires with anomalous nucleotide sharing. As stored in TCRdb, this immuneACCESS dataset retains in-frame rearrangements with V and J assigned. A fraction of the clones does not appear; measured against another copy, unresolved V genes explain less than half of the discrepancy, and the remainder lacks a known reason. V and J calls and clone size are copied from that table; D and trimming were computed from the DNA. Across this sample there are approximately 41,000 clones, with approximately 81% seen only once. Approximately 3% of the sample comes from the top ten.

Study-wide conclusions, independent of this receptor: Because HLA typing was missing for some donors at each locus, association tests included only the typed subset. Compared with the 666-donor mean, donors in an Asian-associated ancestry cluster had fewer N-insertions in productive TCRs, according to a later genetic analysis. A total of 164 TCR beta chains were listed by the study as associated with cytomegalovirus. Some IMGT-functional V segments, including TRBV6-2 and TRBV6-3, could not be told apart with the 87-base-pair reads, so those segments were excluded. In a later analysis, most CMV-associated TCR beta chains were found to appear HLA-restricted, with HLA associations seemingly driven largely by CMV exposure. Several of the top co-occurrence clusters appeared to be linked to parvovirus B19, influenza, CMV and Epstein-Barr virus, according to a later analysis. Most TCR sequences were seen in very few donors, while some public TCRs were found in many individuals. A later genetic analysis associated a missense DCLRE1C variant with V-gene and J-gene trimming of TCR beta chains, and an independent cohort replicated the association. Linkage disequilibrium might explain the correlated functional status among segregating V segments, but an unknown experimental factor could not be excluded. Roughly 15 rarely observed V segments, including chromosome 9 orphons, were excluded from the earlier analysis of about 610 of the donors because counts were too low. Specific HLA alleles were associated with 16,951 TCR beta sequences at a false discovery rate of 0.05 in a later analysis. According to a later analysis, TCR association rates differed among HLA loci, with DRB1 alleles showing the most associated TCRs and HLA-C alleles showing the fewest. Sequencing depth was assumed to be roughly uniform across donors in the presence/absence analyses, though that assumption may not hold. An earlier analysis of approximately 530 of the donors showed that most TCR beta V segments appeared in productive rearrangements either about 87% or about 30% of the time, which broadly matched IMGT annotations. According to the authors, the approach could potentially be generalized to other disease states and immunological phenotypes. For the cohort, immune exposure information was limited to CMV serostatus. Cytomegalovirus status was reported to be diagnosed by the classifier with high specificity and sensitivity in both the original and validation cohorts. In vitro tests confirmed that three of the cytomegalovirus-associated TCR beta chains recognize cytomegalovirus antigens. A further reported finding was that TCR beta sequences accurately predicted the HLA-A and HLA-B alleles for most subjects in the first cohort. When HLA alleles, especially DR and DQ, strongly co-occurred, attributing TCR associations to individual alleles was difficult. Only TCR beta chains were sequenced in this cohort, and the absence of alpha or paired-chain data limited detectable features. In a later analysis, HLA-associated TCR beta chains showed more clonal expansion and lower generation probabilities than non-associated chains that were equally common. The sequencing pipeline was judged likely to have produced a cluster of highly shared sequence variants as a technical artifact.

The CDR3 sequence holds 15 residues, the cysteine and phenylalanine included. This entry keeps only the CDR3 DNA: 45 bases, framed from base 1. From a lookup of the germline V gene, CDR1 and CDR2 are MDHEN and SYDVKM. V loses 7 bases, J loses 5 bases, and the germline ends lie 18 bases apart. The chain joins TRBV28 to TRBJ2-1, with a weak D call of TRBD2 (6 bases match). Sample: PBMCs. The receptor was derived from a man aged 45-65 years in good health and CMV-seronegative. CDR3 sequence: CASIHRGAENNEQFF. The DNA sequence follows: TGTGCCAGCATCCACCGCGGGGCCGAAAACAATGAGCAGTTCTTC.